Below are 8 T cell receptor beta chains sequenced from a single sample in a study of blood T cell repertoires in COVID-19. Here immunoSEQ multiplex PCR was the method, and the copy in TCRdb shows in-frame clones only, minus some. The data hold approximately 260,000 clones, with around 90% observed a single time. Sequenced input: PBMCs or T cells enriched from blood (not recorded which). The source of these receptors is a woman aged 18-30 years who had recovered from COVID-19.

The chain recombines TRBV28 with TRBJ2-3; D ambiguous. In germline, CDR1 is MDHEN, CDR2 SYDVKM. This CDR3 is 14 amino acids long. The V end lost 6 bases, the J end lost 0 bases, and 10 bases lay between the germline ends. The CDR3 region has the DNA TGTGCCAGCAGCCCCAACCTAAGCACAGATACGCAGTATTTT. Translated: CASSPNLSTDTQYF.

CDR3 in amino acids: CASSWDSYNEQFF. The DNA of the CDR3 is TGTGCCAGCAGTTGGGACAGCTACAATGAGCAGTTCTTC. The genes are TRBV12-3 or TRBV12-4 and TRBJ2-1, with 7 nucleotides matching TRBD1. This CDR3 has 13 amino acids. The J segment lost 3 bases and the V segment lost 4 bases, leaving 0 bases of the junction unmatched.

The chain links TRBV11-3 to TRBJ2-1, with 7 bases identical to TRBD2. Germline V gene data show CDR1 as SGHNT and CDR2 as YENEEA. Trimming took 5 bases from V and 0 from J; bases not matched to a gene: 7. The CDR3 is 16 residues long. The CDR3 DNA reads TGTGCCAGCAGCACCGCTAGCGGAGGCTCCTACAATGAGCAGTTCTTC. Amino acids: CASSTASGGSYNEQFF. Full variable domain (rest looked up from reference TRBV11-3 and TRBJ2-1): EAGVVQSPRYKIIEKKQPVAFWCNPISGHNTLYWYLQNLGQGPELLIRYENEEAVDDSQLPKDRFSAERLKGVDSTLKIQPAELGDSAVYLCASSTASGGSYNEQFFGPGTRLTVL.

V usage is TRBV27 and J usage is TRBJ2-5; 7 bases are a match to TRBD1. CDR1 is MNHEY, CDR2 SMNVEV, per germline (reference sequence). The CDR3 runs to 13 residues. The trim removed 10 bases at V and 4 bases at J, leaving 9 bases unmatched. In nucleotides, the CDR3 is TGTGCCACGGTAGGGGGCCTGGGAGAGACCCAGTACTTC. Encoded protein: CATVGGLGETQYF.

The CDR3 DNA sequence: TGTGCCACCAGTGACCAGGACAGGGGGAACACCGGGGAGCTGTTTTTT. The encoded protein is CATSDQDRGNTGELFF. The chain combines TRBV24-1 with TRBJ2-2, with 9 positions matching TRBD1. This CDR3 is built from 16 residues. With V trimmed by 4 bases and J by 1 base, 3 bases remained unmatched. Germline V gene lookup returns CDR1 KGHDR and CDR2 SFDVKD.

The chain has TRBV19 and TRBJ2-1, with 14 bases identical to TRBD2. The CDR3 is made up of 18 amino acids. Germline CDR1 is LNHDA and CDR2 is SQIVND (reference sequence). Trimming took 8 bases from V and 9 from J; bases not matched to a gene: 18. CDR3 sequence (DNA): TGTGCCAGTTCCCCCTTCCGACTAGCGGGGGGGAGTGTGGGTGAGCAGTTCTTC. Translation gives CASSPFRLAGGSVGEQFF.

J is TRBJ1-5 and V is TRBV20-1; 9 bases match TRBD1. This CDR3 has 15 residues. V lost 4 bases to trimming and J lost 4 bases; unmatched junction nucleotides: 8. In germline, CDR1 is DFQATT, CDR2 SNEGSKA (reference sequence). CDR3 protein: CSANDGTGINQPQHF. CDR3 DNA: TGCAGTGCTAATGACGGGACAGGGATAAATCAGCCCCAGCATTTT.

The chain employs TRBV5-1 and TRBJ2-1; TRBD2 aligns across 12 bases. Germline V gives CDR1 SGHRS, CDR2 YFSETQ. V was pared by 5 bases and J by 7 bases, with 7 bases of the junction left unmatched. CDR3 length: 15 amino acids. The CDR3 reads CASSPSGRAENEQFF. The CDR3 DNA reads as TGCGCCAGCAGTCCTAGCGGGAGGGCCGAGAATGAGCAGTTCTTC.